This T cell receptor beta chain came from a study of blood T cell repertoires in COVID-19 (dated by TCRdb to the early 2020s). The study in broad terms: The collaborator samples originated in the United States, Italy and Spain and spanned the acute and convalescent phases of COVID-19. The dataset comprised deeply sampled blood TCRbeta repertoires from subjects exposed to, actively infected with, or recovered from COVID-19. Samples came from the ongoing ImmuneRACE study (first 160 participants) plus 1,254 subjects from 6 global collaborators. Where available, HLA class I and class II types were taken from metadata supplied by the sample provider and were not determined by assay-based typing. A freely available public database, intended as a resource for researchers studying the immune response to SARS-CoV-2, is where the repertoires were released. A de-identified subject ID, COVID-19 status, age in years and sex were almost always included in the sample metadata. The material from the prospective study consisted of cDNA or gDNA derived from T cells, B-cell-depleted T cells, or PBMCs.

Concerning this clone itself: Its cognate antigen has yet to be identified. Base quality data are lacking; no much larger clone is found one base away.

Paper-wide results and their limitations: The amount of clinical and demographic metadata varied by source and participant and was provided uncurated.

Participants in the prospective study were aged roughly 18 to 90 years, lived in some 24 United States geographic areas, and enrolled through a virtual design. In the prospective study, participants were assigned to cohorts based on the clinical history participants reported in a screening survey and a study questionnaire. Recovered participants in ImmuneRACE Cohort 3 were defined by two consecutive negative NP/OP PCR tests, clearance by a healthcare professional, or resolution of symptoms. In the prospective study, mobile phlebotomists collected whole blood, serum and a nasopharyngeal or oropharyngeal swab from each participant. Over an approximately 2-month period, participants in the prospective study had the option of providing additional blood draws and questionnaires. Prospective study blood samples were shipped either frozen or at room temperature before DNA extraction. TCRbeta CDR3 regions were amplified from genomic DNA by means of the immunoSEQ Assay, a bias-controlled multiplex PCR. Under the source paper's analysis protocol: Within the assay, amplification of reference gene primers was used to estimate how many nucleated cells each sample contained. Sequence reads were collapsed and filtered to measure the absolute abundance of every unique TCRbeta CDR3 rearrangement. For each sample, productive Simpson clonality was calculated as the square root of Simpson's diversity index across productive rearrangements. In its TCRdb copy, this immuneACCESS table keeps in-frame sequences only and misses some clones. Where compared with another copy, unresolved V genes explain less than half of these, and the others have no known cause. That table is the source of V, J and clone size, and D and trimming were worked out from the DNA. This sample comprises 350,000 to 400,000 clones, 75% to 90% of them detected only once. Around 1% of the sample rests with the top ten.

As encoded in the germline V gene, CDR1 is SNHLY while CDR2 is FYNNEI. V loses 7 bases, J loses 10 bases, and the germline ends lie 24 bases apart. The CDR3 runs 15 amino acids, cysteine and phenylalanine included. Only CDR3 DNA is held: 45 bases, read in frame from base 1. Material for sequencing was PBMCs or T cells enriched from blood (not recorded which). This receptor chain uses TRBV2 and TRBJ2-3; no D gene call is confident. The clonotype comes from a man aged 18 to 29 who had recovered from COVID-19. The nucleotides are TGTGCCAGCACCTTTGGCGGCAGCGTTGTTTATCCGCAGTATTTT. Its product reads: CASTFGGSVVYPQYF.